This T cell receptor beta chain comes out of a study of cytomegalovirus exposure and HLA in healthy donors. Study-level background: The same platform was used for the 130 or so validation repertoires as for the 666 first-cohort repertoires, as reported in a later analysis. Study-wide findings and caveats: There were some public TCRs occurring in many donors, but most TCR sequences were rare.

Libraries were prepared by immunoSEQ multiplex PCR; TCRdb keeps only in-frame clonotypes and omits some of them. The data contain about 160,000 clones, more than 75% of them singletons. Note on this clone: Its antigen is not identified.

Germline CDR1 and CDR2: SGHTA and FQGNSA. J was trimmed by 5 bases and V by 3 bases; bases with no gene match: 10. This CDR3 comprises 16 residues. The chain is built from TRBV7-2 and TRBJ2-3; 8 nucleotides align to TRBD2. This sequence was found in a man aged 18 to 30 in good health and CMV-seronegative. Input material: PBMCs. CDR3 residues: CASSFIPGGQGDTQYF. The CDR3 nucleotides are TGTGCCAGCAGCTTCATCCCGGGAGGGCAAGGAGATACGCAGTATTTT.